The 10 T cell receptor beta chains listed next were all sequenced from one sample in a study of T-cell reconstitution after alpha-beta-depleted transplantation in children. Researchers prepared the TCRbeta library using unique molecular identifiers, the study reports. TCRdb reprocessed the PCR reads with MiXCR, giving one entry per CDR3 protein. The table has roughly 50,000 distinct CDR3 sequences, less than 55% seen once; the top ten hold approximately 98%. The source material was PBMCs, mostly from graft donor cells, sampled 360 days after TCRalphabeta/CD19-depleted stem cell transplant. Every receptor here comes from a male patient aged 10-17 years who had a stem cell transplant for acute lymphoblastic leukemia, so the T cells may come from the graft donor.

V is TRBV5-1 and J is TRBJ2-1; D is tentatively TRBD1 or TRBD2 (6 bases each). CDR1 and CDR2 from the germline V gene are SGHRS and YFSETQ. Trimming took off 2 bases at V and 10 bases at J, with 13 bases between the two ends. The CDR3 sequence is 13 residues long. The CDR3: CASSFWRGDEQFF. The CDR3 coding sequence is TGCGCCAGCAGCTTTTGGAGGGGGGACGAGCAGTTCTTC.

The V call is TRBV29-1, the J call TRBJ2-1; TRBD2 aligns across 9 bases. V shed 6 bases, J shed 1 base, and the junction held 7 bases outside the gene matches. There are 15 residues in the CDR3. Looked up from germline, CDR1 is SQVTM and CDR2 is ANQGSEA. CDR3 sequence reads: CSVSSGTWSYNEQFF. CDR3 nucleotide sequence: TGCAGCGTCTCTAGCGGGACATGGTCCTACAATGAGCAGTTCTTC.

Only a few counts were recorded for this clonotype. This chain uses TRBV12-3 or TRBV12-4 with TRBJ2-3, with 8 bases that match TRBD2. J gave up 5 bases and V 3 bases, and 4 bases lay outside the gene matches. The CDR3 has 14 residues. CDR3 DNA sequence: TGTGCCAGCAGTTTCCAGCGGGGGAGAGATACGCAGTATTTT. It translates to CASSFQRGRDTQYF.

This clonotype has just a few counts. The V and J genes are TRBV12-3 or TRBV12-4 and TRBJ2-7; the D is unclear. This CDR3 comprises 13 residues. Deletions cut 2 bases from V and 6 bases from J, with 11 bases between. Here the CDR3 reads CASSLPVLSEQYF. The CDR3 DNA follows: TGTGCCAGCAGTTTACCCGTTCTTTCCGAGCAGTACTTC.

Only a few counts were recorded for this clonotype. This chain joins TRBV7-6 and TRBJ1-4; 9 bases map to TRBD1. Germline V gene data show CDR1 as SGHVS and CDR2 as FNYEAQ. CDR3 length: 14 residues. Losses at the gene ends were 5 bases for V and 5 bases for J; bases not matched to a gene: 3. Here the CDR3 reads CASSRDRVNEKLFF. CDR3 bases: TGTGCCAGCAGCCGGGACAGGGTAAATGAAAAACTGTTTTTT.

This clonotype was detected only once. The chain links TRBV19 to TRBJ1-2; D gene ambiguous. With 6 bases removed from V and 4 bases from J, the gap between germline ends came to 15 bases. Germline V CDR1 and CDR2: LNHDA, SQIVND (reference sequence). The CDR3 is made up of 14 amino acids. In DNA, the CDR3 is TGTGCCAGTAGGGACCCCAGGCGCTCCTATGGCTACACCTTC. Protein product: CASRDPRRSYGYTF.

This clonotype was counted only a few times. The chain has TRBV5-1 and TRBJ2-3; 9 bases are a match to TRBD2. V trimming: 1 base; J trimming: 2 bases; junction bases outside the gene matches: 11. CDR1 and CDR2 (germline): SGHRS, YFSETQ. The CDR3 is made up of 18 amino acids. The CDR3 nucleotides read TGCGCCAGCAGCTTGTTACGTTCCCTAGCGGGGACCACAGATACGCAGTATTTT. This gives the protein CASSLLRSLAGTTDTQYF.

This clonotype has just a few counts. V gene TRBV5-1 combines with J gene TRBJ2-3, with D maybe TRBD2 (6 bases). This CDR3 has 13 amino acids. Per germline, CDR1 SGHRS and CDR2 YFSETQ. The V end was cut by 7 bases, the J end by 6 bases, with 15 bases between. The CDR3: CASSGGRPDTQYF. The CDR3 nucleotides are TGCGCCAGCTCCGGAGGGCGGCCGGATACGCAGTATTTT.

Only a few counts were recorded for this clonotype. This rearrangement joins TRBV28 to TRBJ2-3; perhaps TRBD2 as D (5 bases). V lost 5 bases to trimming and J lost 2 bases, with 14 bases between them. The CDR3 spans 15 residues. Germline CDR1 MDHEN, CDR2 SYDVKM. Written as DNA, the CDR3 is TGTGCCAGCAGTCCAGAGGGAGCGACCACAGATACGCAGTATTTT. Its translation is CASSPEGATTDTQYF.

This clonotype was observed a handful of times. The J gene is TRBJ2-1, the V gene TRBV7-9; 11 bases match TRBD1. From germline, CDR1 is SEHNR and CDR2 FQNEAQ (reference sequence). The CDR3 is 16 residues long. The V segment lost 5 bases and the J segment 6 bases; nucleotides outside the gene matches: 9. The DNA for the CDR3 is TGTGCCAGCAGCCTCACCGGGACAGGGGGAGGCAATGAGCAGTTCTTC. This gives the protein CASSLTGTGGGNEQFF. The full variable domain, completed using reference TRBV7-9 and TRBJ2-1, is DTGVSQNPRHKITKRGQNVTFRCDPISEHNRLYWYRQTLGQGPEFLTYFQNEAQLEKSRLLSDRFSAERPKGSFSTLEIQRTEQGDSAMYLCASSLTGTGGGNEQFFGPGTRLTVL.